This is a list of T cell receptor beta chains from one sample in a study of cytomegalovirus exposure and HLA in healthy donors. The method was immunoSEQ multiplex PCR; TCRdb's version includes in-frame clones alone and lacks a portion of them. Here the sample spans roughly 100,000 clones, about 76% being singletons. Material for sequencing was PBMCs. All receptors come from a woman in her forties in good health and CMV-seronegative. The CDR3 runs from the conserved cysteine through the conserved F or W. Each record gives: V gene, D gene, J gene, clone size, CDR3 DNA, CDR3 protein. The D gene is left open where the match is weak. A clone size is listed for some rows: how often the clone was seen (once, few, many), or a class if it is expanded.

v_call: TRBV6-5; d_call: NA; j_call: TRBJ1-1; clone_size: NA; cdr3_nt: TGTGCCAGCAGTGGCCTACAGGGTACTTGGGCTGAAGCTTTCTTT; cdr3_aa: CASSGLQGTWAEAFF
v_call: TRBV7-2; d_call: NA; j_call: TRBJ2-7; clone_size: NA; cdr3_nt: TGTGCCAGCAGCTTAGATTTCCCTAAATACTACGAGCAGTACTTC; cdr3_aa: CASSLDFPKYYEQYF
v_call: TRBV5-8; d_call: NA; j_call: TRBJ2-3; clone_size: NA; cdr3_nt: TGTGCCAGCAGCTTGAGGACAAGCGTATTCACAGATACGCAGTATTTT; cdr3_aa: CASSLRTSVFTDTQYF
v_call: TRBV6-1; d_call: NA; j_call: TRBJ1-6; clone_size: once; cdr3_nt: TGTGCCAGCTGGGCGGGATATAATTCACCCCTCCACTTT; cdr3_aa: CASWAGYNSPLHF
v_call: TRBV5-1; d_call: TRBD2; j_call: TRBJ2-3; clone_size: NA; cdr3_nt: TGCGCCAGCAGCTTGAACCCCGGGACTAGTACCACAGATACGCAGTATTTT; cdr3_aa: CASSLNPGTSTTDTQYF
v_call: TRBV18; d_call: NA; j_call: TRBJ1-5; clone_size: NA; cdr3_nt: TGTGCCAGCTCATCCGGGGAAAACCAGCCCCAGCATTTT; cdr3_aa: CASSSGENQPQHF
v_call: TRBV5-8; d_call: TRBD1; j_call: TRBJ2-1; clone_size: NA; cdr3_nt: TGTGCCAGCAGACCGGACAGGGGGCTGAATGAGCAGTTCTTC; cdr3_aa: CASRPDRGLNEQFF
v_call: TRBV7-9; d_call: NA; j_call: TRBJ1-5; clone_size: NA; cdr3_nt: TGTGCCAGCAGCTTAGGGACAGCCAATCAGCCCCAGCATTTT; cdr3_aa: CASSLGTANQPQHF
v_call: TRBV2; d_call: NA; j_call: TRBJ1-1; clone_size: few; cdr3_nt: TGTGCCAGCAGTGGGCCTTCCTGGGGCGACATGAACACTGAAGCTTTCTTT; cdr3_aa: CASSGPSWGDMNTEAFF
v_call: TRBV6-1; d_call: NA; j_call: TRBJ1-3; clone_size: NA; cdr3_nt: TGTGCCAGCAGTGAAGCAGTAGGGAGTGACACCATATATTTT; cdr3_aa: CASSEAVGSDTIYF
v_call: TRBV18; d_call: NA; j_call: TRBJ1-1; clone_size: few; cdr3_nt: TGTGCCAGCTCACCGCGTGAATCCAAGAGCACTGAAGCTTTCTTT; cdr3_aa: CASSPRESKSTEAFF
v_call: TRBV27; d_call: NA; j_call: TRBJ1-5; clone_size: once; cdr3_nt: TGTGCCAGCAGTCCCCCGGGGGGGATGAATCAGCCCCAGCATTTT; cdr3_aa: CASSPPGGMNQPQHF
v_call: TRBV7-9; d_call: NA; j_call: TRBJ1-4; clone_size: NA; cdr3_nt: TGTGCCATAGACCCCCCGGGAGGTATCTCGGAAAAACTGTTTTTT; cdr3_aa: CAIDPPGGISEKLFF
v_call: TRBV6-1; d_call: NA; j_call: TRBJ1-1; clone_size: few; cdr3_nt: TGTGCCAGCAGTGGAGTCCTCTCCGGGGGGGAAGCTTTCTTT; cdr3_aa: CASSGVLSGGEAFF
v_call: TRBV7-3; d_call: TRBD1; j_call: TRBJ1-1; clone_size: NA; cdr3_nt: TGTGCCAGCAGCAACTTCCCGGGACAGAAAGCTTTCTTT; cdr3_aa: CASSNFPGQKAFF
v_call: TRBV5-8; d_call: TRBD1; j_call: TRBJ1-4; clone_size: NA; cdr3_nt: TGTGCCAGCAGCTTCCGGGACAGCCGATCCCCATGGGAAAAACTGTTTTTT; cdr3_aa: CASSFRDSRSPWEKLFF
v_call: TRBV5-6; d_call: NA; j_call: TRBJ2-7; clone_size: NA; cdr3_nt: TGTGCCAGCAGCCTCGCCTACGAGCAGTACTTC; cdr3_aa: CASSLAYEQYF
v_call: TRBV4-1; d_call: NA; j_call: TRBJ1-4; clone_size: NA; cdr3_nt: TGCGCCAGCAGCCAAGATCGTCAGATTGAAAAACTGTTTTTT; cdr3_aa: CASSQDRQIEKLFF
v_call: TRBV6-1; d_call: NA; j_call: TRBJ1-5; clone_size: once; cdr3_nt: TGTGCCAGCAGTGAACGATTACCCTCGGGTCAGCCCCAGCATTTT; cdr3_aa: CASSERLPSGQPQHF
v_call: TRBV11-1; d_call: TRBD1; j_call: TRBJ1-2; clone_size: NA; cdr3_nt: TGTGCCAGCAGCCACGAATCTGCTGGGACAGGGGGCGCGGACTATGGCTACACCTTC; cdr3_aa: CASSHESAGTGGADYGYTF
v_call: TRBV6-5; d_call: NA; j_call: TRBJ2-5; clone_size: NA; cdr3_nt: TGTGCCAGCAGTTACTCGAGACAGCCTACAGAGACCCAGTACTTC; cdr3_aa: CASSYSRQPTETQYF
v_call: TRBV5-1; d_call: NA; j_call: TRBJ2-3; clone_size: NA; cdr3_nt: TGCGCCAGCAGCTTGGCGGCCGGAGGGGCAGATACGCAGTATTTT; cdr3_aa: CASSLAAGGADTQYF
v_call: TRBV7-2; d_call: NA; j_call: TRBJ2-1; clone_size: NA; cdr3_nt: TGTGCCAGCAGCTCCTATGGCTCCTACAATGAGCAGTTCTTC; cdr3_aa: CASSSYGSYNEQFF
v_call: TRBV2; d_call: TRBD2; j_call: TRBJ2-1; clone_size: NA; cdr3_nt: TGTGCCAGCAGGGGCCCAGGCGGGGGGAGGAACAATGAGCAGTTCTTC; cdr3_aa: CASRGPGGGRNNEQFF
v_call: TRBV4-1; d_call: NA; j_call: TRBJ2-2; clone_size: NA; cdr3_nt: TGCGCCAGCAGCCAAGGGCCAGGGCCGACACTCACGAACACCGGGGAGCTGTTTTTT; cdr3_aa: CASSQGPGPTLTNTGELFF
v_call: TRBV7-6; d_call: TRBD2; j_call: TRBJ2-7; clone_size: NA; cdr3_nt: TGTGCCAGCAGCCGACTAGCGGGGCCCCCCTACGAGCAGTACTTC; cdr3_aa: CASSRLAGPPYEQYF
v_call: TRBV5-1; d_call: TRBD2; j_call: TRBJ2-7; clone_size: NA; cdr3_nt: TGCGCCAGCAGCTTGGAGTCTAGCGGTAGCTCCTACGAGCAGTACTTC; cdr3_aa: CASSLESSGSSYEQYF
v_call: TRBV7-2; d_call: NA; j_call: TRBJ1-5; clone_size: NA; cdr3_nt: TGTGCCAGCAGCCAATTAGTAACCAGCAATCAGCCCCAGCATTTT; cdr3_aa: CASSQLVTSNQPQHF
v_call: TRBV15; d_call: NA; j_call: TRBJ1-2; clone_size: few; cdr3_nt: TGTGCCACCAGCAGTTGGGTCGGACAGCAGGGTTATAGCTACACCTTC; cdr3_aa: CATSSWVGQQGYSYTF
v_call: TRBV13; d_call: NA; j_call: TRBJ1-4; clone_size: NA; cdr3_nt: TGTGCCAGCAGCTTATCGGGCAGGGGAAGTGAAAAACTGTTTTTT; cdr3_aa: CASSLSGRGSEKLFF
v_call: TRBV5-1; d_call: NA; j_call: TRBJ2-5; clone_size: NA; cdr3_nt: TGCGCCAGCAGCTTGGAGTTGGGCAGGGGAGAGACCCAGTACTTC; cdr3_aa: CASSLELGRGETQYF
v_call: TRBV29-1; d_call: NA; j_call: TRBJ2-7; clone_size: few; cdr3_nt: TGCAGCGCCTCACGGACTACCAACTCCTACGAGCAGTACTTC; cdr3_aa: CSASRTTNSYEQYF